This TCR beta chain was recorded in a study of CD8 T cells in Susac syndrome. Study outcomes and limitations: In Susac syndrome, CD4+ T cell repertoires lacked any clonal expansion.

The CDR3 is 14 residues long. Germline V gives CDR1 MNHEY, CDR2 SVGEGT. The V end lost 5 bases, the J end lost 5 bases, and 12 bases lay between the germline ends. The CD8+ and CD4+ T cells were negatively isolated, with the TEMRA cells enriched by FACS. About this clonotype itself: Its antigen is as yet unknown.

Reverse transcription of about 0.5 to 1 ug RNA was carried out with random hexamers. Each CDR3 protein gets one entry after TCRdb re-called the immunoSEQ multiplex PCR reads with MiXCR. The data hold roughly 180,000 distinct CDR3 sequences, with about 93% observed a single time. The chain employs TRBV6-2 or TRBV6-3 and TRBJ2-2; possibly TRBD1 for D (5 bases). The TCR was taken from a human donor with Susac syndrome. Sequenced material: CD4+ T cells from PBMCs. The chain's CDR3 is CASSAAGRTGELFF. The CDR3, as DNA: TGTGCCAGCAGTGCAGCAGGGCGGACCGGGGAGCTGTTTTTT.